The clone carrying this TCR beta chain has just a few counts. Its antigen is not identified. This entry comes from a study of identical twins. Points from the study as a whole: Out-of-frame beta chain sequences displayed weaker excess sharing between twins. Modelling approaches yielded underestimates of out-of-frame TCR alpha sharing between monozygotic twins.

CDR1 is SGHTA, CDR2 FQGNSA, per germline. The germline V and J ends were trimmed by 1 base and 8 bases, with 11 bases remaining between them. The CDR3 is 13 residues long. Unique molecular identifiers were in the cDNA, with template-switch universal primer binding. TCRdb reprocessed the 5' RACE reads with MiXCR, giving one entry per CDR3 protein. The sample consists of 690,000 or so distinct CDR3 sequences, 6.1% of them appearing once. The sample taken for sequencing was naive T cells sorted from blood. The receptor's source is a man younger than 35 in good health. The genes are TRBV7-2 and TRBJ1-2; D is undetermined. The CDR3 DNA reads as TGTGCCAGCAGCTTAGTGAGAGGGAACGGCTACACCTTC. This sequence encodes CASSLVRGNGYTF.